This T cell receptor (beta chain) is drawn from a study of blood T cell repertoires in COVID-19. Study overall: The United States, Italy and Spain supplied acute and convalescent COVID-19 samples.

Cohort 3 recovery required two negative PCRs, clearance, or symptom resolution. Germline V gene data show CDR1 as WSHSY and CDR2 as SAAADI. The CDR3 has 15 residues. Between the trimmed V and J ends, which lost 6 bases and 3 bases, there was a span of 15 bases. As processed by the authors: By means of reference gene primer amplification, nucleated cell counts were estimated. Assay: immunoSEQ multiplex PCR; the TCRdb copy retains only in-frame clones and omits some. Clone size and V and J calls were adopted from that table, with D and trimming inferred from the DNA. This table has approximately 300,000 clones, 85% to 90% appearing once.

J is TRBJ1-5 and V is TRBV10-2; TRBD1 might be the D (6 bases). The sequencing input was PBMCs or T cells enriched from blood (not recorded which). The TCR was taken from a woman aged 30 to 39 who had recovered from COVID-19. CDR3 sequence: CASSLQGGDNQPQHF. Here the CDR3 DNA reads TGCGCCAGCAGCCTACAGGGTGGGGACAATCAGCCCCAGCATTTT.